The 26 T cell receptor beta chains given below trace back to one sample, sequenced in a study of identical twins listed by TCRdb under 2016. The library relied on 5' RACE. Instrument on record: Illumina HiSeq 2000. TCRdb reprocessed the public reads (quality trimming at Q25 with fastp, clone calling with MiXCR) and kept in-frame beta chains. Entries that share a CDR3 protein sequence are merged under the most common genes and DNA. The sample table contains 210,000 or so distinct CDR3 sequences; only one count was recorded for more than 15% of them. Of the sample, around two fifths is held by the ten largest clones. The same specimen was also included in a second study, on T cells expressing NK-cell markers.

The material sequenced was CD8+ T cells sorted from blood. These receptors came from a woman under 30 in good health.

This clonotype has only a few counts. The rearrangement uses TRBV14 and TRBJ2-7; D gene uncertain. This CDR3 region has 14 residues. V lost 0 bases and J 3 bases, leaving 9 bases between the germline ends. Germline V CDR1 and CDR2: SGHDN, FVKESK. CDR3 residues: CASSQEYKGYEQYF. The CDR3 DNA follows: TGTGCCAGCAGCCAAGAGTACAAGGGCTACGAGCAGTACTTC.

The chain combines TRBV5-1 with TRBJ2-1, with TRBD2 identical over 10 bases. Trimming removed 0 bases from V and 9 bases from J; junction bases left unmatched: 6. The CDR3 is 15 residues long. The germline gives CDR1 SGHRS, CDR2 YFSETQ. The CDR3 DNA reads as TGCGCCAGCAGCTTGGCGAGCGGGGGGGCCACTGAGCAGTTCTTC. Translation gives CASSLASGGATEQFF.

This chain uses TRBV25-1 with TRBJ2-3, with a tentative D call TRBD1 (7 bases). Germline V lookup: CDR1 MGHDK, CDR2 SYGVNS. The V end was cut by 7 bases, the J end by 4 bases, with 21 bases between. This CDR3 has 16 residues. CDR3 in amino acids: CASNVGPGGRPDTQYF. Written as DNA, the CDR3 is TGTGCCAGCAACGTGGGTCCAGGGGGGCGTCCAGATACGCAGTATTTT.

The V and J genes are TRBV4-1 and TRBJ2-7; D unclear. Germline CDR1 reads MGHRA; CDR2 reads YSYEKL. This CDR3 has 12 residues. V was pared by 2 bases and J by 6 bases, with 8 bases between. The CDR3 region has the DNA TGCGCCAGCAGCCAATTAACGGGCGAGCAGTACTTC. Amino acids: CASSQLTGEQYF.

This clonotype has a count of ten or more. The genes are TRBV5-1 and TRBJ2-3, with a tentative D call TRBD2 (6 bases). Trimming removed 1 base at V and 0 bases at J, with 9 bases between. This CDR3 contains 15 residues. Germline V gene lookup returns CDR1 SGHRS and CDR2 YFSETQ. CDR3 in amino acids: CASSLIGTSTDTQYF. The CDR3 DNA reads as TGCGCCAGCAGCTTGATAGGGACTAGCACAGATACGCAGTATTTT.

V usage is TRBV3-1 and J usage is TRBJ2-1; TRBD1 matches at 8 bases. Germline trimming cut 4 bases from V and 4 bases from J; bases unmatched to any gene: 6. The CDR3 has 15 amino acids. Germline CDR1 LGHDT, CDR2 YNNKEL (reference sequence). The CDR3: CASSPPGQAYNEQFF. The CDR3 DNA follows: TGTGCCAGCAGCCCACCGGGACAGGCATACAATGAGCAGTTCTTC.

This clonotype was picked up a small number of times. This chain uses TRBV10-3 with TRBJ1-1; D call uncertain. The CDR3 runs to 12 residues. The ends were cut back, 2 bases at V and 7 bases at J, with 8 bases in the middle. Germline V gene sequence: CDR1 ENHRY, CDR2 SYGVKD. CDR3 sequence (DNA): TGTGCCATCAGTGAGGGTCAGAGTGAAGCTTTCTTT. Translated: CAISEGQSEAFF.

This clonotype appeared many times. The chain links TRBV11-3 to TRBJ2-1; D unresolved. The CDR3 has 12 amino acids. Trimming cost V 2 bases and J 3 bases, with 2 bases left between them. Germline loops: CDR1 SGHNT, CDR2 YENEEA. In DNA form, the CDR3 reads TGTGCCAGCAGCTTAATCTACAATGAGCAGTTCTTC. Translating it yields CASSLIYNEQFF.

This clonotype was detected many times. The V and J genes are TRBV6-4 and TRBJ2-3; 9 nucleotides match TRBD1. With V trimmed by 4 bases and J by 1 base, 0 bases remained unmatched. In germline, CDR1 is MRHNA, CDR2 SNTAGT. The length of the CDR3 is 14 residues. The CDR3 sequence: CASSGTGGTDTQYF. CDR3 nucleotide sequence: TGTGCCAGCAGTGGGACAGGGGGCACAGATACGCAGTATTTT.

This clonotype appeared a few times. DNA of the CDR3: TGTGCCACCAAGGGGACGGGGAACACTGAAGCTTTCTTT. Residues: CATKGTGNTEAFF. V is TRBV2 and J is TRBJ1-1, with D possibly matching TRBD1 (5 bases). The germline gives CDR1 SNHLY, CDR2 FYNNEI. V lost 10 bases and J 1 base, leaving 13 bases between the germline ends. This CDR3 has 13 amino acids.

The J gene is TRBJ2-3, the V gene TRBV6-7, with D unclear. TRBV6-7 is flagged as an ORF with uncertain function. The CDR3 totals 13 residues. Trimming pared 6 bases from V and 2 bases from J, leaving 9 bases between. The CDR3 bases are TGTGCCAGCAGACGAAATGTCACAGATACGCAGTATTTT. Translation gives CASRRNVTDTQYF.

The chain uses TRBV6-1 and TRBJ1-1, with 9 nucleotides matching TRBD1. Losses at the gene ends were 5 bases for V and 4 bases for J; bases not matched to a gene: 14. The CDR3 has 17 residues. Germline CDR1 MNHNS, CDR2 SASEGT. The DNA of the CDR3 is TGTGCCAGCAGTCTGCTTCCTGAGGACAGGGGTGGCACTGAAGCTTTCTTT. Protein product: CASSLLPEDRGGTEAFF.

The chain couples TRBV12-3 or TRBV12-4 to TRBJ2-7; 9 nucleotides agree with TRBD2. Germline trimming cut 3 bases from V and 1 base from J; bases unmatched to any gene: 10. There are 17 residues in the CDR3. The CDR3 here is CASSFGGGGPQSYEQYF. The CDR3 DNA follows: TGTGCCAGCAGTTTTGGCGGGGGGGGACCCCAGTCCTACGAGCAGTACTTC.

This clonotype was detected a few times. The chain joins TRBV7-8 to TRBJ1-1, with 7 bases lining up with TRBD1. Germline values: CDR1 SGHVS, CDR2 FQNEAQ. The CDR3 length is 15 residues. With 5 bases clipped from V and 4 bases from J, the junction kept 10 bases outside the gene matches. The DNA for the CDR3 is TGTGCCAGCAGCGCTCGCCAGGGGGTAGTCACTGAAGCTTTCTTT. Encoded protein: CASSARQGVVTEAFF.

The V gene is TRBV7-2, the J gene TRBJ2-4, with D possibly being TRBD1 or TRBD2 (6 bases each). The V end lost 5 bases, the J end lost 10 bases, and 12 bases lay between the germline ends. There are 12 residues in the CDR3. Germline V gives CDR1 SGHTA, CDR2 FQGNSA. The CDR3 nucleotides are TGTGCCAGCAGCCCTACGGGGGCGATTCAGTACTTC. As protein: CASSPTGAIQYF.

The chain joins TRBV20-1 to TRBJ2-1; tentatively, D is TRBD2 (5 bases). In germline, CDR1 is DFQATT, CDR2 SNEGSKA (reference sequence). V lost 0 bases to trimming and J lost 10 bases, with 13 bases between them. This CDR3 spans 13 amino acids. The CDR3 bases are TGCAGTGCTAGAGATAACGGGGAGTACGAGCAGTTCTTC. Amino acids: CSARDNGEYEQFF.

CDR3 region: CASRQGAGELFF. The CDR3 coding sequence is TGTGCCAGCAGGCAGGGGGCCGGGGAGCTGTTTTTT. The rearrangement joins TRBV12-3 or TRBV12-4 to TRBJ2-2; TRBD1 matches at 7 bases. The CDR3 covers 12 residues. J lost 6 bases, V lost 6 bases, and 1 base had no gene match.

The rearrangement joins TRBV2 to TRBJ2-7; TRBD2 matches at 13 bases. V lost 3 bases to trimming and J lost 3 bases; unmatched junction nucleotides: 5. The length of the CDR3 is 16 residues. Germline V CDR1 and CDR2: SNHLY, FYNNEI. CDR3: CASSDPGTSGIYEQYF. CDR3 bases: TGTGCCAGCAGTGACCCCGGGACTAGCGGGATCTACGAGCAGTACTTC.

The chain recombines TRBV5-6 with TRBJ2-5; 8 bases align to TRBD2. The J segment lost 3 bases and the V segment lost 7 bases, leaving 11 bases of the junction unmatched. CDR1 and CDR2 from the germline V gene are SGHDT and YYEEEE. This CDR3 is 15 amino acids long. The CDR3 nucleotides read TGTGCCAGCGACTTGGACGGGAGGGCCGAAGAGACCCAGTACTTC. Protein: CASDLDGRAEETQYF.

The rearrangement uses TRBV5-1 and TRBJ2-1; 12 bases are shared with TRBD2. The germline V gene has CDR1 SGHRS and CDR2 YFSETQ. CDR3 length equals 17 residues. With V trimmed by 4 bases and J by 2 bases, 7 bases remained unmatched. CDR3: CASSPGLAGPTYNEQFF. The CDR3, as DNA: TGCGCCAGCAGCCCCGGACTAGCGGGACCTACCTACAATGAGCAGTTCTTC.

This chain links TRBV11-2 with TRBJ2-5, with TRBD1 as a possible D gene (5 bases). V lost 5 bases and J lost 4, with 23 bases in between. This CDR3 region has 17 residues. Germline V lookup: CDR1 SGHAT, CDR2 FQNNGV. CDR3 residues: CASSPLGEGIRGETQYF. The CDR3, as DNA: TGTGCCAGCAGCCCCTTAGGGGAAGGGATTAGGGGAGAGACCCAGTACTTC.

Only a few counts were recorded for this clonotype. Here the CDR3 DNA reads TGTGCCAGCAGCGGAAGTGGACAGGGGATTTACAATGAGCAGTTCTTC. This translates into CASSGSGQGIYNEQFF. The rearrangement uses TRBV7-6 and TRBJ2-1; 9 bases map to TRBD1. Per germline, CDR1 SGHVS and CDR2 FNYEAQ. The CDR3 has 16 residues. Germline trimming cut 5 bases from V and 4 bases from J; bases unmatched to any gene: 9.

Only a few counts were recorded for this clonotype. This chain uses TRBV15 with TRBJ2-1, with D uncertain. The CDR3 consists of 14 residues. V gave up 5 bases and J gave up 6 bases, with 14 bases separating them. Germline CDR1 reads LNHNV; CDR2 reads YYDKDF (reference sequence). The CDR3 loop is CATSAGAGLNEQFF. The CDR3 DNA reads as TGTGCCACCAGCGCCGGAGCTGGGCTCAATGAGCAGTTCTTC.

This clonotype has a handful of counts. The chain is built from TRBV20-1 and TRBJ2-7; 8 bases are shared with TRBD2. The CDR3 loop spans 14 amino acids. CDR1 and CDR2 (germline): DFQATT, SNEGSKA (reference sequence). V gave up 4 bases and J gave up 2 bases; unmatched junction bases: 7. In DNA form, the CDR3 reads TGCAGTGCTACTTCCGGGACTAGACCCTACGAGCAGTACTTC. It yields the protein CSATSGTRPYEQYF.

The chain links TRBV20-1 to TRBJ2-1; 7 bases line up with TRBD2. The junction had 3 bases not matched to a gene; V was cut back by 6 bases and J by 4 bases. Germline values: CDR1 DFQATT, CDR2 SNEGSKA (reference sequence). The length of the CDR3 is 12 residues. The CDR3 nucleotides read TGCAGTGCGGGGGGGAGATACAATGAGCAGTTCTTC. It specifies CSAGGRYNEQFF.

This clonotype occurred a few times. The chain combines TRBV2 with TRBJ2-1; D is unclear. Germline CDR1 and CDR2: SNHLY and FYNNEI. The ends were cut back, 1 base at V and 7 bases at J, with 8 bases in the middle. This CDR3 has 13 residues. For the CDR3, the DNA is TGTGCCAGCAGTGAAGACCCACGTAATGAGCAGTTCTTC. This encodes CASSEDPRNEQFF.